This is a list of T cell receptor beta chains from one sample in a study of neoadjuvant nivolumab and ipilimumab in lung cancer. TCRdb's table, derived via immunoSEQ multiplex PCR, lists solely in-frame clones and lacks some. The top ten clones hold 3% to 4% of a sample with 10,000 or so clones, around 82% of them seen once. This material consisted of peripheral blood, taken before neoadjuvant nivolumab, alone or with ipilimumab. The receptor source for this set is an adult with non-small cell lung cancer. The CDR3 runs from the conserved cysteine through the conserved F or W. The D gene is left open where the match is weak. Expanded clones get a size class; other rows say once, few or many, or leave the size out.

V gene	clone size	J gene	D gene	CDR3 protein	CDR3 DNA
TRBV5-4	-	TRBJ1-2	-	CASSFGPAPNYGYTF	TGTGCCAGCAGCTTCGGGCCAGCCCCTAACTATGGCTACACCTTC
TRBV28	-	TRBJ2-3	-	CASSPTRSPSTDTQYF	TGTGCCAGCAGTCCTACCCGGAGCCCTAGCACAGATACGCAGTATTTT
TRBV5-4	-	TRBJ2-5	-	CASSWGGQRETQYF	TGTGCCAGCAGCTGGGGTGGACAGCGGGAGACCCAGTACTTC
TRBV4-1	-	TRBJ2-7	TRBD1	CASSRLPGQFSYEQYF	TGCGCCAGCAGCCGCTTACCGGGACAGTTCTCCTACGAGCAGTACTTC
TRBV5-1	-	TRBJ2-7	-	CASSSVAGSEQYF	TGCGCCAGCAGCTCAGTCGCAGGGTCCGAGCAGTACTTC
TRBV11-3	few	TRBJ1-1	TRBD1	CASSPQGAGTEAFF	TGTGCCAGCAGCCCGCAGGGGGCCGGAACTGAAGCTTTCTTT
TRBV2	-	TRBJ2-3	TRBD2	CASSARGTIRTDTQYF	TGTGCCAGCAGCGCCCGGGGGACTATCCGCACAGATACGCAGTATTTT
TRBV6-4	-	TRBJ2-1	-	CASSDSNGARFNEQFF	TGTGCCAGCAGTGACTCGAACGGAGCTCGGTTCAATGAGCAGTTCTTC
TRBV7-8	-	TRBJ2-1	TRBD2	CASSLRGLNEQFF	TGTGCCAGCAGCTTACGGGGACTAAATGAGCAGTTCTTC
TRBV28	-	TRBJ2-2	-	CASILGGAANTGELFF	TGTGCCAGCATTCTAGGGGGGGCCGCGAACACCGGGGAGCTGTTTTTT
TRBV2	-	TRBJ2-7	TRBD2	CASSEQAGTTYEQYF	TGTGCCAGCAGTGAGCAAGCGGGAACGACCTACGAGCAGTACTTC
TRBV5-1	-	TRBJ1-5	TRBD1	CASSLGDRGQPQHF	TGCGCCAGCAGCTTGGGGGACAGGGGACAACCCCAGCATTTT
TRBV29-1	-	TRBJ1-2	-	CSVGGGVDDDGYTF	TGCAGCGTTGGAGGGGGGGTTGATGACGATGGCTACACCTTC
TRBV20-1	few	TRBJ2-7	-	CSAAGDEQYF	TGCAGTGCTGCCGGGGACGAGCAGTACTTC
TRBV5-1	-	TRBJ2-2	TRBD2	CASSVTSGSTGELFF	TGCGCCAGCAGCGTTACTAGCGGGAGTACCGGGGAGCTGTTTTTT
TRBV6-6	-	TRBJ1-1	TRBD1	CAGQTGDTEAFF	TGTGCCGGCCAGACAGGGGATACTGAAGCTTTCTTT
TRBV7-9	-	TRBJ2-3	TRBD2	CASSLGLAGHQDTQYF	TGTGCCAGCAGCTTAGGACTAGCGGGGCATCAAGATACGCAGTATTTT
TRBV5-4	-	TRBJ2-1	-	CASSWDFGNEQFF	-
TRBV7-9	-	TRBJ1-4	TRBD1	CASSLILVPGQGVEKLFF	TGTGCCAGCAGCTTAATTTTAGTACCGGGACAGGGAGTTGAAAAACTGTTTTTT
TRBV27	-	TRBJ2-3	-	CASSFNTPHTQYF	TGTGCCAGCAGTTTTAACACCCCTCATACGCAGTATTTT
TRBV19	-	TRBJ1-1	-	CASSTIQGNTEAFF	TGTGCCAGTAGTACAATTCAGGGAAACACTGAAGCTTTCTTT
TRBV6-1	-	TRBJ1-5	-	CASSEGRGNQPQHF	TGTGCCAGCAGTGAAGGAAGAGGCAATCAGCCCCAGCATTTT
TRBV19	few	TRBJ1-1	-	CASSTPGGAEAFF	TGTGCCAGTAGTACCCCCGGGGGTGCTGAAGCTTTCTTT
TRBV14	-	TRBJ1-5	TRBD1	CASSQGQGLNQPQHF	TGTGCCAGCAGCCAAGGACAGGGACTCAATCAGCCCCAGCATTTT
TRBV2	-	TRBJ2-1	-	CASSEGTLNGHEQFF	TGTGCCAGCAGTGAAGGGACCCTCAACGGCCATGAGCAGTTCTTC
TRBV18	-	TRBJ2-1	TRBD2	CASSSTSGRRDEQFF	TGTGCCAGCTCATCGACTAGCGGGAGGAGGGATGAGCAGTTCTTC
TRBV10-3	once	TRBJ2-3	TRBD1	CAISDRGPGTDTQYF	TGTGCCATCAGTGACAGGGGGCCCGGCACAGATACGCAGTATTTT
TRBV5-5	-	TRBJ1-5	-	CASSLDFGGSSNQPQHF	TGTGCCAGCAGCTTGGATTTTGGGGGATCTAGCAATCAGCCCCAGCATTTT
TRBV9	-	TRBJ2-1	-	CASSAVGGNNEQFF	TGTGCCAGCAGTGCCGTGGGCGGGAACAATGAGCAGTTCTTC
TRBV27	-	TRBJ2-1	TRBD2	CASSNLQGLAGLEQFF	TGTGCCAGCTCCAACCTCCAGGGACTAGCGGGACTTGAGCAGTTCTTC
TRBV7-3	-	TRBJ2-2	-	CASSLTKGPGGLNTGELFF	TGTGCCAGCAGCTTAACAAAAGGACCAGGAGGCTTAAACACCGGGGAGCTGTTTTTT
TRBV5-1	few	TRBJ1-1	-	CASSQGIRGPNTEAFF	TGCGCCAGCAGCCAGGGAATTAGAGGGCCGAACACTGAAGCTTTCTTT
TRBV2	few	TRBJ1-1	-	CASKGTMGTEAFF	TGTGCCAGCAAAGGAACGATGGGCACTGAAGCTTTCTTT
TRBV5-1	-	TRBJ1-1	-	CASSLEGGGTNTEAFF	TGCGCCAGCAGCTTGGAGGGGGGCGGAACGAACACTGAAGCTTTCTTT
TRBV7-9	-	TRBJ1-1	-	CASSAQQGGETEAFF	TGTGCCAGCAGCGCCCAACAGGGAGGAGAGACTGAAGCTTTCTTT
TRBV9	-	TRBJ1-3	-	CASSAVGAIGNTIYF	TGTGCCAGCAGTGCTGTGGGGGCAATAGGAAACACCATATATTTT
TRBV27	few	TRBJ2-7	-	CRWGSYEQYF	TGTCGGTGGGGCTCCTACGAGCAGTACTTC
TRBV4-1	-	TRBJ2-1	-	CASGGVLGYNEQFF	TGCGCCAGCGGAGGGGTATTGGGCTACAATGAGCAGTTCTTC
TRBV2	-	TRBJ2-2	-	CASSARSLNTGELFF	TGTGCCAGCAGTGCGAGGAGTTTGAACACCGGGGAGCTGTTTTTT
TRBV6-5	-	TRBJ1-1	-	CASSYSYRDTEAFF	TGTGCCAGCAGTTACTCATACAGGGACACTGAAGCTTTCTTT
TRBV5-1	-	TRBJ2-3	-	CASSLELRPTDTQYF	TGCGCCAGCAGCTTGGAGTTACGCCCCACAGATACGCAGTATTTT